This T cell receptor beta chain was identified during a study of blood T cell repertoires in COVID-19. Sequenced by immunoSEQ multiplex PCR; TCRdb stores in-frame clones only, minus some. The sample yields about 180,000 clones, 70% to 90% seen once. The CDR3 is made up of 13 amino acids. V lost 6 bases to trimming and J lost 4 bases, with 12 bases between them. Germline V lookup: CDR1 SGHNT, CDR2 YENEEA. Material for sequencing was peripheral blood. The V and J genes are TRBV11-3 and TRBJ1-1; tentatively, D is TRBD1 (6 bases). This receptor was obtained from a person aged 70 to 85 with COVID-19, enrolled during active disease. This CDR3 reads CASSLKGGTEAFF. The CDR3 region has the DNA TGTGCCAGCAGTCTTAAAGGGGGCACTGAAGCTTTCTTT.